The rows below give T cell receptor beta chains drawn from one sample of a study of T cells in Graves' hyperthyroidism and ophthalmopathy. TCRdb passed the multiplex PCR reads through MiXCR, listing each CDR3 protein once. This table holds fewer than 500,000 distinct CDR3 sequences, roughly 15% found once. The sequenced sample consisted of blood. The receptor source for this set is a man younger than 30 with Graves' ophthalmopathy. The CDR3 runs from the conserved cysteine through the conserved F or W. A D gene is named only where the DNA matches it firmly. Where a row states a size, it is once, few, many or the class of an expanded clone; other rows omit it.

D	J	V	size	CDR3	DNA
TRBD2	TRBJ2-5	TRBV12-3/TRBV12-4	many	CASTSGLAGSGLKETQYF	TGTGCCAGCACCTCGGGACTAGCGGGTTCTGGGTTAAAAGAGACCCAGTACTTC
TRBD2	TRBJ2-1	TRBV20-1	many	CSAQGLAKGILHNEQFF	TGCAGTGCTCAAGGACTAGCTAAAGGGATTCTCCACAATGAGCAGTTCTTC
-	TRBJ1-1	TRBV9	-	CASSFRLDTEAFF	TGTGCCAGCAGCTTCAGGTTGGACACTGAAGCTTTCTTT
-	TRBJ1-2	TRBV19	-	CASTPPGSNYGYTF	TGTGCCAGTACCCCCCCAGGGTCTAACTATGGCTACACCTTC
-	TRBJ2-3	TRBV7-8	many	CASRQTPLVTDTQYF	TGTGCCAGCAGACAAACCCCCTTAGTAACAGATACGCAGTATTTT
TRBD2	TRBJ2-7	TRBV20-1	many	CSTTKTSGANSYEQYF	TGCAGTACCACGAAAACGAGCGGGGCAAACTCCTACGAGCAGTACTTC
TRBD1	TRBJ1-2	TRBV5-5	few	CASSGGLQGYYGYTF	TGTGCCAGCAGCGGGGGCCTACAGGGGTACTATGGCTACACCTTC
TRBD1	TRBJ1-2	TRBV20-1	many	CSARAMTGEGGYTF	TGCAGTGCTAGAGCCATGACAGGGGAGGGTGGCTACACCTTC
-	TRBJ1-2	TRBV7-8	many	CASSLASGNYGYTF	TGTGCCAGCAGCTTAGCGTCAGGGAACTATGGCTACACCTTC
TRBD2	TRBJ2-7	TRBV18	many	CASSPERGVYEQYF	TGTGCCAGCTCACCCGAGCGGGGAGTCTACGAGCAGTACTTC
-	TRBJ1-2	TRBV7-9	-	CASDREGYGYTF	TGTGCCAGCGACCGAGAGGGGTATGGCTACACCTTC
-	TRBJ1-3	TRBV5-1	-	CASSSGPRTGNTIYF	TGCGCCAGCAGCTCCGGGCCCAGAACCGGAAACACCATATATTTT
TRBD2	TRBJ2-7	TRBV9	few	CASSVGPVGGPAGDTEQYF	TGTGCCAGCAGCGTAGGGCCAGTTGGGGGACCAGCGGGGGACACCGAGCAGTACTTC
TRBD1	TRBJ1-1	TRBV7-8	many	CASSPIRGTNTEAFF	TGTGCCAGCAGCCCGATCAGGGGGACGAACACTGAAGCTTTCTTT
TRBD1	TRBJ2-1	TRBV27	-	CASSLYGRGLWNEQFF	TGTGCCAGCAGTTTATACGGCAGGGGGCTATGGAATGAGCAGTTCTTC
-	TRBJ2-3	TRBV5-1	many	CASSLGQPGVDTQYF	TGCGCCAGCAGCTTGGGGCAACCTGGGGTAGATACGCAGTATTTT
-	TRBJ1-2	TRBV3-1	-	CASSQDSPSGVAGYGYTF	TGTGCCAGCAGCCAGGATTCGCCCTCGGGGGTGGCAGGGTATGGCTACACCTTC
TRBD2	TRBJ2-3	TRBV12-3/TRBV12-4	-	CASRGLAGDLDTQYF	TGTGCCAGCAGGGGACTAGCGGGAGACCTAGATACGCAGTATTTT
-	TRBJ2-7	TRBV7-9	many	CASRPIRGTYEQYF	TGTGCCAGCAGGCCGATACGGGGAACCTACGAGCAGTACTTC
-	TRBJ2-2	TRBV6-5	-	CASSYSTRATGELFF	TGTGCCAGCAGTTACTCGACCAGGGCCACCGGGGAGCTGTTTTTT
-	TRBJ1-1	TRBV19	many	CASSMYLGTWNTEAFF	TGTGCCAGTAGTATGTATTTGGGGACCTGGAACACTGAAGCTTTCTTT
TRBD2	TRBJ2-7	TRBV9	many	CASSAGLAGGNEQYF	TGTGCCAGCAGCGCGGGACTAGCGGGCGGGAACGAGCAGTACTTC
TRBD2	TRBJ2-7	TRBV27	once	CASSLLSGESSYEQYF	TGTGCCAGCAGTTTATTGAGCGGGGAGAGCTCCTACGAGCAGTACTTC
-	TRBJ2-3	TRBV2	many	CASMSRSIGDTQYF	TGTGCCAGCATGAGTCGTTCGATAGGAGATACGCAGTATTTT
-	TRBJ2-7	TRBV18	few	CASSQSQGPYEQYF	TGTGCCAGCTCACAGTCACAGGGACCGTACGAGCAGTACTTC
-	TRBJ1-2	TRBV29-1	-	CSVEPRDSYGYTF	TGCAGCGTTGAACCCAGGGATTCCTATGGCTACACCTTC
TRBD2	TRBJ2-5	TRBV2	many	CASSESGGEETQYF	TGTGCCAGCAGTGAGAGCGGGGGAGAAGAGACCCAGTACTTC
-	TRBJ1-5	TRBV12-3/TRBV12-4	many	CASSKKGNQPQHF	TGTGCCAGCAGCAAAAAAGGGAATCAGCCCCAGCATTTT
-	TRBJ2-7	TRBV11-2	many	CASSIGGRGTSREQYF	TGTGCCAGCAGCATAGGGGGACGCGGGACCTCCCGGGAGCAGTACTTC
TRBD1	TRBJ1-6	TRBV9	many	CASSVTQGYNSPLHF	TGTGCCAGCAGCGTTACACAGGGGTATAATTCACCCCTCCACTTT
-	TRBJ2-7	TRBV6-1	many	CASSMGTPTYEQYF	TGTGCCAGCAGTATGGGGACACCTACCTACGAGCAGTACTTC
-	TRBJ2-3	TRBV13	many	CASSLGLKDTQYF	TGTGCCAGCAGCTTAGGCCTGAAGGATACGCAGTATTTT
TRBD2	TRBJ2-5	TRBV7-6	-	CASSHPSGGAETQYF	TGTGCCAGCAGCCACCCTAGCGGGGGGGCGGAGACCCAGTACTTC
-	TRBJ1-4	TRBV11-2	many	CASSSSGVTNEKLFF	TGTGCCAGCAGCTCGTCAGGGGTAACTAATGAAAAACTGTTTTTT
TRBD2	TRBJ2-7	TRBV15	many	CATSRVGTNSYEQYF	TGTGCCACCAGCAGAGTCGGGACTAACTCCTACGAGCAGTACTTC
-	TRBJ2-2	TRBV29-1	-	CSVHLHPGELFF	TGCAGCGTCCACCTTCATCCCGGGGAGCTGTTTTTT
-	TRBJ1-1	TRBV19	few	CASSIWQNTEAFF	TGTGCCAGTAGTATTTGGCAGAACACTGAAGCTTTCTTT
TRBD1	TRBJ1-1	TRBV9	many	CASSVQGGMNTEAFF	TGTGCCAGCAGCGTACAGGGGGGTATGAACACTGAAGCTTTCTTT
-	TRBJ1-6	TRBV12-3/TRBV12-4	-	CASRGQTLSYNSPLHF	TGTGCCAGCCGAGGACAGACTCTCTCCTATAATTCACCCCTCCACTTT
-	TRBJ2-7	TRBV18	many	CASSPPVINYEQYF	TGTGCCAGCTCACCACCCGTTATCAATTACGAGCAGTACTTC
-	TRBJ2-1	TRBV3-1	many	CASSQDLTSLRGDEQFF	TGTGCCAGCAGCCAAGATCTAACTAGCCTTAGAGGGGATGAGCAGTTCTTC
TRBD1	TRBJ1-1	TRBV2	-	CASSDGTGDTEAFF	TGTGCCAGCAGTGATGGGACAGGGGACACTGAAGCTTTCTTT
TRBD1	TRBJ2-3	TRBV10-1	few	CASSPRQGWADTQYF	TGCGCCAGCAGTCCCCGACAGGGTTGGGCAGATACGCAGTATTTT
-	TRBJ1-4	TRBV20-1	many	CSAREQGKDEKLFF	TGCAGTGCTAGAGAGCAGGGGAAGGATGAAAAACTGTTTTTT
-	TRBJ2-5	TRBV6-6	many	CASSYSRGRGTETQYF	TGTGCCAGCAGTTACTCGAGGGGCAGGGGAACTGAGACCCAGTACTTC
TRBD1	TRBJ2-1	TRBV3-1	many	CASSYRDRGHNEQFF	TGTGCCAGCAGCTACCGGGACAGGGGCCACAATGAGCAGTTCTTC
-	TRBJ2-1	TRBV12-3/TRBV12-4	many	CASSSGDYNEQFF	TGTGCCAGCAGTTCGGGGGATTACAATGAGCAGTTCTTC
TRBD1	TRBJ1-1	TRBV14	few	CASSPGDRGAFF	TGTGCCAGCAGCCCAGGGGACAGGGGGGCCTTCTTT